These T cell receptor beta chains were read from a single sample in a study of OX40 agonist ivuxolimab in advanced cancers. The protocol was immunoSEQ multiplex PCR, while the TCRdb copy is restricted to in-frame clones and leaves out a portion. This table holds around 60,000 clones, approximately 80% found once. This specimen was CD4+ or CD8+ T cells sorted from blood, taken in a trial of the OX40 agonist ivuxolimab. The source of these receptors is an adult with an advanced solid tumor such as melanoma, head and neck, liver or kidney cancer. The CDR3 runs from the conserved cysteine through the conserved F or W. D genes are given only for firm matches. The size entry is marked missing in some rows and otherwise reads once, few, many or a size class.

-	TRBJ1-4	-	TRBV5-1	14	CASSLERGVEKLFF	TGCGCCAGCAGCTTGGAAAGGGGGGTTGAAAAACTGTTTTTT
-	TRBJ1-2	-	TRBV11-2	15	CASSSSRENFYGYTF	TGTGCCAGCAGCTCCTCCAGGGAGAACTTCTATGGCTACACCTTC
TRBD1	TRBJ1-4	-	TRBV25-1	14	CASSEIGTGEKLFF	TGTGCCAGCAGTGAAATCGGGACAGGAGAAAAACTGTTTTTT
-	TRBJ2-3	-	TRBV5-1	14	CASSLERFTDTQYF	TGCGCCAGCAGCTTGGAAAGATTCACAGATACGCAGTATTTT
-	TRBJ1-1	-	TRBV2	12	CASSASLTEAFF	TGTGCCAGCAGTGCGAGCCTCACTGAAGCTTTCTTT
-	TRBJ1-6	once	TRBV4-1	17	CASSQDHGSSYNSPLHF	TGCGCCAGCAGCCAAGATCACGGGAGCTCCTATAATTCACCCCTCCACTTT
-	TRBJ1-5	-	TRBV2	12	CASSEGYQPQHF	TGTGCCAGCAGTGAAGGCTATCAGCCCCAGCATTTT
TRBD1	TRBJ2-4	few	TRBV7-7	19	CASSLGRTGTIGTKNIQYF	TGTGCCAGCAGCTTAGGAAGGACAGGGACAATTGGTACCAAAAACATTCAGTACTTC
TRBD1	TRBJ1-2	-	TRBV29-1	11	CSVGQGGDYTF	TGCAGCGTCGGACAGGGAGGGGACTACACCTTC
-	TRBJ1-1	few	TRBV11-2	15	CASSRGEGGDTEAFF	TGTGCCAGCAGCCGGGGAGAGGGAGGGGACACTGAAGCTTTCTTT
-	TRBJ2-3	-	TRBV5-4	16	CASSLAWGGLGDTQYF	TGTGCCAGCAGCTTGGCCTGGGGGGGCCTTGGAGATACGCAGTATTTT
TRBD2	TRBJ2-1	-	TRBV10-3	14	CAIRLSLAGDEQFF	TGTGCCATCAGGCTTTCACTAGCGGGGGATGAGCAGTTCTTC
-	TRBJ2-2	-	TRBV4-1	16	CASSQVRGADTGELFF	TGCGCCAGCAGCCAAGTCAGGGGGGCGGACACCGGGGAGCTGTTTTTT
TRBD1	TRBJ2-7	-	TRBV6-5	15	CASSYSRDSSYEQYF	TGTGCCAGCAGTTACTCAAGGGACAGCTCCTACGAGCAGTACTTC
TRBD1	TRBJ2-7	-	TRBV6-5	14	CASSQRDRSYEQYF	TGTGCCAGCAGTCAAAGGGACAGATCCTACGAGCAGTACTTC
-	TRBJ2-5	-	TRBV29-1	13	CSVEVDNQETQYF	TGCAGCGTTGAGGTGGACAACCAAGAGACCCAGTACTTC
-	TRBJ1-6	-	TRBV11-2	15	CASSLGSRYNSPLHF	TGTGCCAGCAGCCTAGGGTCAAGGTATAATTCACCCCTCCACTTT
-	TRBJ2-1	-	TRBV5-4	16	CASSGRGGGNSNEQFF	TGTGCCAGCAGCGGCCGAGGGGGCGGGAACAGCAATGAGCAGTTCTTC
-	TRBJ1-3	few	TRBV6-5	15	CASRSTPNSGNTIYF	TGTGCCAGCAGATCTACCCCGAACTCTGGAAACACCATATATTTT
-	TRBJ1-5	-	TRBV11-2	15	CASSLGGGRNQPQHF	TGTGCCAGCAGCCTAGGAGGGGGGCGGAATCAGCCCCAGCATTTT
-	TRBJ1-2	-	TRBV15	16	CATSDRGLRSNYGYTF	TGTGCCACCAGCGATAGGGGCCTTCGGTCTAACTATGGCTACACCTTC
-	TRBJ1-3	-	TRBV5-5	14	CASSLGNLGNTIYF	TGTGCCAGCAGCTTAGGTAACCTGGGAAACACCATATATTTT
-	TRBJ2-3	-	TRBV5-1	14	CASSLGRIGDTQYF	TGCGCCAGCAGCTTGGGACGCATTGGAGATACGCAGTATTTT
TRBD1	TRBJ1-1	-	TRBV28	14	CASSLRGGNTEAFF	TGTGCCAGCAGTCTCAGGGGGGGCAACACTGAAGCTTTCTTT
-	TRBJ1-3	-	TRBV5-1	12	CASSNSGNTIYF	TGCGCCAGCAGCAACTCTGGAAACACCATATATTTT
TRBD1	TRBJ2-1	once	TRBV5-1	15	CASSPPGQAAREQFF	TGCGCCAGCAGCCCCCCAGGACAGGCGGCGCGTGAGCAGTTCTTC
-	TRBJ1-5	-	TRBV28	13	CASSLFLYQPQHF	-
TRBD1	TRBJ2-7	-	TRBV5-4	15	CASSLGGQGAYEQYF	TGTGCCAGCAGCTTGGGAGGACAGGGGGCCTACGAGCAGTACTTC
-	TRBJ1-5	-	TRBV5-1	16	CASSPGTGNSNQPQHF	TGCGCCAGCAGCCCCGGGACGGGGAATAGCAATCAGCCCCAGCATTTT
TRBD2	TRBJ2-1	few	TRBV5-6	12	CASSRGVNEQFF	TGTGCCAGCAGCCGGGGGGTGAATGAGCAGTTCTTC
-	TRBJ2-3	-	TRBV9	13	CASSVGRTDTQYF	TGTGCCAGCAGCGTAGGTAGGACAGATACGCAGTATTTT
-	TRBJ1-2	few	TRBV13	13	CAGRPGGYVGYTF	TGTGCCGGACGCCCCGGAGGCTATGTTGGCTACACCTTC
-	TRBJ2-5	-	TRBV5-1	13	CASSRIDGETQYF	TGCGCCAGCAGCCGAATCGACGGCGAGACCCAGTACTTC
TRBD1	TRBJ1-5	-	TRBV6-1	15	CASRQPGTETRPQHF	TGTGCCAGCAGACAACCAGGGACAGAAACGCGGCCCCAGCATTTT
-	TRBJ2-2	-	TRBV7-6	13	CASRSGTTGELFF	TGTGCCAGCAGATCAGGGACCACCGGGGAGCTGTTTTTT
TRBD2	TRBJ2-1	-	TRBV7-3	16	CASSSTSGSSLDEQFF	TGTGCCAGCAGCTCGACTAGCGGATCCTCCTTGGATGAGCAGTTCTTC
-	TRBJ1-1	-	TRBV5-1	14	CASSSPEMNTEAFF	TGTGCCAGCAGCTCTCCCGAAATGAACACTGAAGCTTTCTTT
-	TRBJ2-3	-	TRBV6-5	12	CAAGDSTDTQYF	TGTGCCGCCGGAGACTCCACAGATACGCAGTATTTT
TRBD2	TRBJ2-5	-	TRBV5-1	17	CASSSRLAGGPGETQYF	TGCGCCAGCAGCTCCAGACTAGCGGGAGGGCCGGGAGAGACCCAGTACTTC
TRBD1	TRBJ1-6	-	TRBV7-6	15	CASSSGQTYNSPLHF	TGTGCCAGCAGCTCGGGACAGACCTATAATTCACCCCTCCACTTT
-	TRBJ2-7	few	TRBV4-3	17	CASSQEVGVVGLYEQYF	TGCGCCAGCAGCCAAGAGGTCGGGGTGGTGGGGCTCTACGAGCAGTACTTC
TRBD1	TRBJ2-2	-	TRBV5-6	14	CASSRQGASGELFF	TGTGCCAGCAGCCGACAGGGGGCTTCGGGGGAGCTGTTTTTT
-	TRBJ1-2	-	TRBV9	15	CASSVAGHPNYGYTF	TGTGCCAGCAGCGTAGCCGGACACCCGAACTATGGCTACACCTTC
-	TRBJ1-5	-	TRBV7-3	14	CASSASGSNQPQHF	TGTGCCAGCAGCGCGAGTGGGAGCAATCAGCCCCAGCATTTT
-	TRBJ1-5	-	TRBV28	16	CASSPSLVGGNQPQHF	TGTGCCAGCAGTCCATCGTTAGTTGGGGGCAATCAGCCCCAGCATTTT
-	TRBJ1-3	-	TRBV6-1	13	CASSWFSGNTIYF	TGTGCCAGCAGTTGGTTTTCTGGAAACACCATATATTTT
-	TRBJ1-1	-	TRBV5-5	15	CASSLAPDLNTEAFF	TGTGCCAGCAGCTTGGCCCCAGACCTGAACACTGAAGCTTTCTTT
TRBD1	TRBJ2-3	-	TRBV27	13	CASRPGQATSQYF	TGTGCCAGCCGACCGGGACAGGCCACATCGCAGTATTTT